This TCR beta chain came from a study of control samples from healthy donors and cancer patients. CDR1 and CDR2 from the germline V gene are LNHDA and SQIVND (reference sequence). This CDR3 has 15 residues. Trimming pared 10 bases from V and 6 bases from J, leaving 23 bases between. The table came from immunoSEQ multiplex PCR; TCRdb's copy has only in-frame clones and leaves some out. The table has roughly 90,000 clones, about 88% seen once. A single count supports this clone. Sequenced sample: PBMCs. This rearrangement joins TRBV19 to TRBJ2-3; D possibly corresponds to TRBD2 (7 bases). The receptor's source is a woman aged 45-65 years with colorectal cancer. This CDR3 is CATRRRGPLLDTQYF. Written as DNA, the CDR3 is TGTGCCACCAGGAGGCGGGGGCCCCTATTGGATACGCAGTATTTT.